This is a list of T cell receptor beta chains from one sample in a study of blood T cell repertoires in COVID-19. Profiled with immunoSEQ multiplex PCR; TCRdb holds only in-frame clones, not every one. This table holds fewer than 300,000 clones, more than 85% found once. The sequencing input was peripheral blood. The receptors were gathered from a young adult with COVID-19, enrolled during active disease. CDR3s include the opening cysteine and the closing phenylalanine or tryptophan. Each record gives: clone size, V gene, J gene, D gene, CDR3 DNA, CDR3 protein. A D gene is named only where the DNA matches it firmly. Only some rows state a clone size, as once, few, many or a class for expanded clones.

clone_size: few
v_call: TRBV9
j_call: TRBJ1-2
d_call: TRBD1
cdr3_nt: TGTGCCAGCAGCGTAGCGGGACAGTACTATGGCTACACCTTC
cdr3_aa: CASSVAGQYYGYTF

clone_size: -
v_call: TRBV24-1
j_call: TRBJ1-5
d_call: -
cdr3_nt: TGTGCCACCAGTGATCCGGGATCGGGTCAGCCCCAGCATTTT
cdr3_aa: CATSDPGSGQPQHF

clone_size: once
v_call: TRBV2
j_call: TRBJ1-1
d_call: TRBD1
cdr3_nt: TGTGCCAGCAGTGAGGGTAAGGGACAGGGGTGGACTGAAGCTTTCTTT
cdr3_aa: CASSEGKGQGWTEAFF

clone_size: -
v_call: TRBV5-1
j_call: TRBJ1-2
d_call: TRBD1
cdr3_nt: TGCGCCAGCAGCTTGGTGACAGGGGGAAACTATGGCTACACCTTC
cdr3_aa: CASSLVTGGNYGYTF

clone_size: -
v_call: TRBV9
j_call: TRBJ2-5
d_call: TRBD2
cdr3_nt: TGTGCCAGCAGCGTAGCTAGCGGGTACTCCCAAGAGACCCAGTACTTC
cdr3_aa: CASSVASGYSQETQYF

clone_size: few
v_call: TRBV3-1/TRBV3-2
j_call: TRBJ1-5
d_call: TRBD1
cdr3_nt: TGTGCCAGCAGCCAAGTTTATCGGACAGGGGAGAGCAATCAGCCCCAGCATTTT
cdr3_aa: CASSQVYRTGESNQPQHF

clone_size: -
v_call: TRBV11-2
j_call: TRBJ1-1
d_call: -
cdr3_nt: TGTGCCAGCAGCTCAATCCAGGGCCTCAACACTGAAGCTTTCTTT
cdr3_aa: CASSSIQGLNTEAFF

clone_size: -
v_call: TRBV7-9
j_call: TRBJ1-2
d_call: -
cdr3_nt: TGTGCCAGCAGCTCTCCGGGAAGGGATTATGGCTACACCTTC
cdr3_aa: CASSSPGRDYGYTF

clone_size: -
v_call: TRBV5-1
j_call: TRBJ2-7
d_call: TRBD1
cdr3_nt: TGCGCCACCGGGACAGGGGGCGGCTCCTACGAGCAGTACTTC
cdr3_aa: CATGTGGGSYEQYF

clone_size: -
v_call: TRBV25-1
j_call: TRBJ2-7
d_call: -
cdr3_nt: TGTGCCAGCAGTTCCTGGGACTTGGGCGAGCAGTACTTC
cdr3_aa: CASSSWDLGEQYF

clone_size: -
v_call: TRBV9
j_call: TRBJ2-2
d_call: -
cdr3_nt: TGTGCCAGCAGCGTAGTTCCGAGCGGGGAGCTGTTTTTT
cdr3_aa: CASSVVPSGELFF

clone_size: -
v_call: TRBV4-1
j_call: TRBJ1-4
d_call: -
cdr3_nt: TGCGCCAGCAGCCACCCACCAGGCGAAAAACTGTTTTTT
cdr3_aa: CASSHPPGEKLFF